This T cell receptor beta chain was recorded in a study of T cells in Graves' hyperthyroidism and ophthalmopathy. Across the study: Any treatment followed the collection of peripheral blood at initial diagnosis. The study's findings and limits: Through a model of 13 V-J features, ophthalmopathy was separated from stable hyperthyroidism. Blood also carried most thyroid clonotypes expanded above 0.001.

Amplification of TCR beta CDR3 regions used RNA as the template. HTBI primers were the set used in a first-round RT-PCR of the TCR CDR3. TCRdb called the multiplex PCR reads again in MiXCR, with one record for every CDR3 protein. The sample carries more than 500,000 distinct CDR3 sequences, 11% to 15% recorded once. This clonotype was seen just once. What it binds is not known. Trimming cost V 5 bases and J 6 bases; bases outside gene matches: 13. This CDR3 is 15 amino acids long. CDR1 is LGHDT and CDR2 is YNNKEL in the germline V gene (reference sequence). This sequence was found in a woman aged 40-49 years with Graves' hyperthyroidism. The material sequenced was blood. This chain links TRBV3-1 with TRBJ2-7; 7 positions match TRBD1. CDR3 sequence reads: CASSTQGRGLSEQYF. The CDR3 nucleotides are TGTGCCAGCAGCACCCAGGGAAGGGGGCTTAGCGAGCAGTACTTC.